Given below is one T cell receptor (beta chain) in context. The CDR3 extends over 12 amino acids. Germline V gives CDR1 LNHDA, CDR2 SQIVND (reference sequence). Trimming stripped 4 bases from V and 7 bases from J, with 10 bases between. Assay used: immunoSEQ multiplex PCR; TCRdb lists only in-frame clones, some missing. The sample records 300,000 to 450,000 clones, around 84% being singletons. The sample comes from a study of blood T cell repertoires in COVID-19. Study-level information: The United States, Italy and Spain provided the acute and convalescent COVID-19 samples. T cells, B-cell-depleted T cells, or PBMCs supplied cDNA or gDNA.

Sequencing was carried out using peripheral blood. The sequence was obtained from a woman between 18 and 29 years old with acute or convalescent COVID-19. This sequence joins TRBV19 and TRBJ1-1; possible D gene TRBD1, 6 bases. CDR3 amino acids: CASSKGESEAFF. The CDR3 DNA reads as TGTGCCAGTAGTAAGGGGGAGAGTGAAGCTTTCTTT.